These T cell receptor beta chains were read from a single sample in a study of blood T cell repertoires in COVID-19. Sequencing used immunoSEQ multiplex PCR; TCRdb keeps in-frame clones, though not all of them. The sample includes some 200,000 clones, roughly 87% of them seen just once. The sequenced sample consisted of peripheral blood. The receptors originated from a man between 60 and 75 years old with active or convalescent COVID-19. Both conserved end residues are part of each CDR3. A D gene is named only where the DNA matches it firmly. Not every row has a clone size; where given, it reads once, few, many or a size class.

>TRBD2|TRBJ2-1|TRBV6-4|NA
TGTGCCAGCAGCCACGGGGGGGCCAGCCATGAGCAGTTCTTC
CASSHGGASHEQFF
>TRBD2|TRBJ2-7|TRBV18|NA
TGTGCCAGCTCACAGGGAGGGAACTCCTACGAGCAGTACTTC
CASSQGGNSYEQYF
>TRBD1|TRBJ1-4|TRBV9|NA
TGTGCCAGCAGCGTAGGGGGGACAGGGGAACGTGAAAAACTGTTTTTT
CASSVGGTGEREKLFF
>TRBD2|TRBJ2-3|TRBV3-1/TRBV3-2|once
TGTGCCAGCAGCCAGAGGGGACTAGCGGCGAGCACAGATACGCAGTATTTT
CASSQRGLAASTDTQYF
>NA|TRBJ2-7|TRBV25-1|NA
TGTGCCAGCAGTGACTCGACGGGGGTTTCCTACGAGCAGTACTTC
CASSDSTGVSYEQYF
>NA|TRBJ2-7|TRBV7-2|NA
TGTGCCAGCAGCCAGAGACTTGCTTACGAGCAGTACTTC
CASSQRLAYEQYF
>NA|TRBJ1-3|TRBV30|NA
TGTGCCTGGAGTGTGAGCCGGACAGTCTTCTCTGGAAACACCATATATTTT
CAWSVSRTVFSGNTIYF
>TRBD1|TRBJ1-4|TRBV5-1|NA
TGCGCCAGCAGCTCGGGACAGGGGGTATATGAAAAACTGTTTTTT
CASSSGQGVYEKLFF
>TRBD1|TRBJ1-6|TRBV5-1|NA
TGCGCCAGCAGCTTGGGACAGGGCCTCCACTTT
CASSLGQGLHF
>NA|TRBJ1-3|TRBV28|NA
TGTGCCAGCAGCTCCGTCTCTGGAAACACCATATATTTT
CASSSVSGNTIYF
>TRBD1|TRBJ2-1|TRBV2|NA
TGTGCCAGCAGGATGACAGGGTCTAGTAATGAGCAGTTCTTC
CASRMTGSSNEQFF
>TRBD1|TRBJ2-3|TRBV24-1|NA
TGTGCCACCAGTGTGCAGGGGGCTTCAGATACGCAGTATTTT
CATSVQGASDTQYF
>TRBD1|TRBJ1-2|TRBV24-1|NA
TGTGCCACCAGTGACCAGTCGACAGGGGGCGCGGGAGGCTACACCTTC
CATSDQSTGGAGGYTF
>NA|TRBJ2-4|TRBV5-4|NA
TGTGCCAGCAGCCCGAGGGCAGGCATAGCCAAAAACATTCAGTACTTC
CASSPRAGIAKNIQYF
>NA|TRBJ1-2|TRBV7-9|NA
TGTGCCAGCAGCCCCACTACTGACTATGGCTACACCTTC
CASSPTTDYGYTF
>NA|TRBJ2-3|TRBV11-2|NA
TGTGCCAGCAGGTCTTTTCGGGAGAGCACAGATACGCAGTATTTT
CASRSFRESTDTQYF
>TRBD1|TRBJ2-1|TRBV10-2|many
TGCGCCAGCAGTCCGCCTCAACAGGGGCGGTACAATGAGCAGTTCTTC
CASSPPQQGRYNEQFF
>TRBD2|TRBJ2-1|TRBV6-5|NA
TGTGCCAGCAAGAACGGGGGGTCCTACAATGAGCAGTTCTTC
CASKNGGSYNEQFF
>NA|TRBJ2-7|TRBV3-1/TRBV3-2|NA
TGTGCCAGCAGCCCCAGGGGAAAGAGCTACGAGCAGTACTTC
CASSPRGKSYEQYF
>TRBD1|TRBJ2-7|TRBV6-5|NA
TGTGCCAGTGAAGCCGGGACAGGGGTTTACGAGCAGTACTTC
CASEAGTGVYEQYF
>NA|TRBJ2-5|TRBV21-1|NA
TGTGCCGCTGAGGAGGGGGCGGAGACCCAGTACTTC
CAAEEGAETQYF
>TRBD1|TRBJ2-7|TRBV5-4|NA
TGTGCCAGCAGCTTAGGCGGGACAGGGGAGCAGTACTTC
CASSLGGTGEQYF